These T cell receptor beta chains were read from a single sample in a study of blood T cell repertoires in COVID-19. Assay used: immunoSEQ multiplex PCR; TCRdb lists only in-frame clones, some missing. The sample contains around 170,000 clones, approximately 90% of which appear only once. The sample was peripheral blood. These receptors were collected from a woman aged 30 to 39 with acute or convalescent COVID-19. Both conserved end residues are part of each CDR3. D genes are given only for firm matches. Some rows have no size entry. The others give once, few or many, or a class for an expanded clone.

clone size	V gene	J gene	D gene	CDR3 DNA	CDR3 protein
-	TRBV29-1	TRBJ2-1	-	TGCAGCGCCCCGTCTAGTACCTCCTACAATGAGCAGTTCTTC	CSAPSSTSYNEQFF
few	TRBV2	TRBJ2-7	TRBD2	TGTGCCAGCAAGGAGACTAGCGGATACGAGCAGTACTTC	CASKETSGYEQYF
-	TRBV2	TRBJ1-2	-	TGTGCCAGCGGGGCGAACTATGGCTACACCTTC	CASGANYGYTF
-	TRBV5-4	TRBJ2-5	TRBD2	TGTGCCAGCAGTCCAAGCGGGAGCCTAATACAAGAGACCCAGTACTTC	CASSPSGSLIQETQYF
once	TRBV29-1	TRBJ2-1	TRBD2	TGCAGCGCAGAAGTAGCGGGAGAGGCTAAAAATGAGCAGTTCTTC	CSAEVAGEAKNEQFF
once	TRBV9	TRBJ2-3	-	TGTGCCAGCAGCGTAAGACTGCGCACAGATACGCAGTATTTT	CASSVRLRTDTQYF
-	TRBV11-3	TRBJ2-3	-	TGTGCCAGCAGCCCGGGGGCGGGAGACTCAGATACGCAGTATTTT	CASSPGAGDSDTQYF
-	TRBV11-3	TRBJ2-6	-	TGTGCCAGCAGCCCGAGTCCTGGGGCCAACGTCCTGACTTTC	CASSPSPGANVLTF
-	TRBV14	TRBJ2-7	TRBD2	TGTGCCAGCAGCCAAGATGTGGGACTATACTACGAGCAGTACTTC	CASSQDVGLYYEQYF
-	TRBV9	TRBJ2-1	TRBD2	TGTGCCAGCAGCGTAAGGCTAGCGGGAGAAGCCTCCCGCTCCTACAATGAGCAGTTCTTC	CASSVRLAGEASRSYNEQFF
-	TRBV19	TRBJ2-2	TRBD2	TGTGCCAGTAGTGACAAGGTGGGGGGGACCGGGGAGCTGTTTTTT	CASSDKVGGTGELFF
-	TRBV27	TRBJ1-2	-	TGTGCCAGCACCCAAAACCCTACAGGGAACTATGGCTACACCTTC	CASTQNPTGNYGYTF
-	TRBV11-2	TRBJ2-1	-	TGTGCCAGCAGCCCAGCCGGAGGACTGACCTACAATGAGCAGTTCTTC	CASSPAGGLTYNEQFF
-	TRBV9	TRBJ2-3	TRBD2	TGTGCCAGCAGCACGGGAGGATCAGATACGCAGTATTTT	CASSTGGSDTQYF
-	TRBV2	TRBJ2-1	TRBD2	TGTGCCAGCGTTAAGACTAGCGGTAACTACAATGAGCAGTTCTTC	CASVKTSGNYNEQFF
-	TRBV27	TRBJ2-3	-	TGTGCCAGCAGTTTTAGCGTGCGGGATACGCAGTATTTT	CASSFSVRDTQYF
-	TRBV7-9	TRBJ2-7	-	TGTGCCAGCAGCTTCGCGGAGGGACCCTACGAGCAGTACTTC	CASSFAEGPYEQYF
-	TRBV24-1	TRBJ2-1	-	TGTGCCACTCAATCGACGGCGGGACAGCCTTACAATGAGCAGTTCTTC	CATQSTAGQPYNEQFF
-	TRBV14	TRBJ1-1	TRBD1	TGTGCCAGCAGCCAATTGACAGGGGGTGCACCTGAAGCTTTCTTT	CASSQLTGGAPEAFF
-	TRBV2	TRBJ1-2	-	TGTGCCAGCCTCGCGGAACTAATAACTAACTATGGCTACACCTTC	CASLAELITNYGYTF
-	TRBV19	TRBJ2-1	-	TGTGCCAGTATGGGAAGGGAGTACAATGAGCAGTTCTTC	CASMGREYNEQFF
-	TRBV28	TRBJ2-3	TRBD2	TGTGCCAGCCGACTAGCGGGGAGCACAGATACGCAGTATTTT	CASRLAGSTDTQYF
-	TRBV5-6	TRBJ2-2	-	TGTGCCAGCAGCTTGCGACTGTACACCGGGGAGCTGTTTTTT	CASSLRLYTGELFF
-	TRBV28	TRBJ1-2	-	TGTGCCAGCAGTTCCCTGGGACACCGACTTAGAAGAGGCTACACCTTC	CASSSLGHRLRRGYTF
-	TRBV28	TRBJ1-2	-	TGTGCCACTGAGGATGGCTACACCTTC	CATEDGYTF
-	TRBV15	TRBJ2-5	-	TGTGCCACCAGCAGAGATAGGGGGGGCGTCGGGGAGACCCAGTACTTC	CATSRDRGGVGETQYF
-	TRBV7-2	TRBJ2-5	-	TGTGCCAGCAAAAGCGGAGAGACCCAGTACTTC	CASKSGETQYF